This T cell receptor (beta chain) was obtained from a study of naive and memory T cell subsets. Study observations and caveats: No ground truth validated the naive and memory repertoire findings.

This CDR3 is 15 amino acids long. The germline gives CDR1 SQVTM, CDR2 ANQGSEA. The V segment lost 4 bases and the J segment 5 bases; nucleotides outside the gene matches: 7. Cells stained for CD3, CD4, CD8, CD45RA, CD27 and viability were sorted into four CD45RA/CD27 subsets. This clonotype has a handful of counts. Its antigen is not identified. Both TRBC1 and TRBC2 were covered by a beta constant-region primer of two equimolar oligonucleotides. Each CDR3 protein gets one entry after TCRdb re-called the UMI-ligation and nested PCR reads with MiXCR. The table shows some 85,000 distinct CDR3 sequences, with around 14% occurring only once.

This clonotype was sampled from a human donor in good health. The rearrangement uses TRBV29-1 and TRBJ2-3, with TRBD1 matching over 12 bases. Input material: central memory CD4+ T cells from blood. Here the CDR3 DNA reads TGCAGCGTTGCCCCGGGACAGGGGGCGGGAGATACGCAGTATTTT. Amino acid sequence: CSVAPGQGAGDTQYF.